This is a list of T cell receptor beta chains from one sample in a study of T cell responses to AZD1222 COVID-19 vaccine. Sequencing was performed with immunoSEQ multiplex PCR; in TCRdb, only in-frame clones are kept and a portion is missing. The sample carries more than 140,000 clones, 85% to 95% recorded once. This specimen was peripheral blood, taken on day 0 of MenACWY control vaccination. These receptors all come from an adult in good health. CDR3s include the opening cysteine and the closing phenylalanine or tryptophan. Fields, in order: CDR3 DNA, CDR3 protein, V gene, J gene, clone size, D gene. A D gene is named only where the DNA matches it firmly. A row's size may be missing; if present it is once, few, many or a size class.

cdr3_nt: TGTGCCAGCAGCGTTCGGCCCGATTGGGATACGCAGTATTTT; cdr3_aa: CASSVRPDWDTQYF; v_call: TRBV9; j_call: TRBJ2-3; clone_size: NA; d_call: NA
cdr3_nt: TGTGCCAGCAGTTACTCGATGGGGGAAGATCAGCCCCAGCATTTT; cdr3_aa: CASSYSMGEDQPQHF; v_call: TRBV6-5; j_call: TRBJ1-5; clone_size: NA; d_call: NA
cdr3_nt: TGTGCCACCTGTCGGGACTTTAAGAACACCGGGGAGCTGTTTTTT; cdr3_aa: CATCRDFKNTGELFF; v_call: TRBV5-3; j_call: TRBJ2-2; clone_size: NA; d_call: NA
cdr3_nt: TGTGCCAGTTCCCCCTCGGACAAGGGACGAGGAAACACCATATATTTT; cdr3_aa: CASSPSDKGRGNTIYF; v_call: TRBV28; j_call: TRBJ1-3; clone_size: NA; d_call: NA
cdr3_nt: TGTGCCAGCAGTCCCATCGGGGGGCGCGCAGATACGCAGTATTTT; cdr3_aa: CASSPIGGRADTQYF; v_call: TRBV6-5; j_call: TRBJ2-3; clone_size: once; d_call: NA
cdr3_nt: TGTGCCAGCAGCTTAGGGGGAGGGGAGCGCGACGAGCAGTACTTC; cdr3_aa: CASSLGGGERDEQYF; v_call: TRBV11-3; j_call: TRBJ2-7; clone_size: once; d_call: TRBD2
cdr3_nt: TGTGCCAGCAGCAAAGCGGAGGGTTCCTACTCCTACGAGCAGTACTTC; cdr3_aa: CASSKAEGSYSYEQYF; v_call: TRBV21-1; j_call: TRBJ2-7; clone_size: NA; d_call: NA
cdr3_nt: TGTGCCAGCAGGGAACGGGGACAATCTAACTATGGCTACACCTTC; cdr3_aa: CASRERGQSNYGYTF; v_call: TRBV11-2; j_call: TRBJ1-2; clone_size: few; d_call: NA
cdr3_nt: TGTGCCAGTAGTATCCTCTTTAGCGGGAGGGCCTCCTACAATGAGCAGTTCTTC; cdr3_aa: CASSILFSGRASYNEQFF; v_call: TRBV19; j_call: TRBJ2-1; clone_size: NA; d_call: TRBD2
cdr3_nt: TGTGCCAGCAGCCAAAGGTTCGGGGGAAATGGCTACACCTTC; cdr3_aa: CASSQRFGGNGYTF; v_call: TRBV6-2/TRBV6-3; j_call: TRBJ1-2; clone_size: NA; d_call: NA
cdr3_nt: TGTGCCAGCAGCCCCCGACTATGGACTAGCGACGAGCAGTACTTC; cdr3_aa: CASSPRLWTSDEQYF; v_call: TRBV7-2; j_call: TRBJ2-7; clone_size: once; d_call: TRBD2
cdr3_nt: TGTGCCAGCAGCCGGGACAGGTCGGTGCCCTATAATTCACCCCTCCACTTT; cdr3_aa: CASSRDRSVPYNSPLHF; v_call: TRBV21-1; j_call: TRBJ1-6; clone_size: NA; d_call: NA
cdr3_nt: TGTGCCACCAGCCCGACTAGCGGGAGTTGGGATACGCAGTATTTT; cdr3_aa: CATSPTSGSWDTQYF; v_call: TRBV15; j_call: TRBJ2-3; clone_size: NA; d_call: TRBD2
cdr3_nt: TGTGCCAGCAGTTTGGGACGATGGAACACCGGGGAGCTGTTTTTT; cdr3_aa: CASSLGRWNTGELFF; v_call: TRBV27; j_call: TRBJ2-2; clone_size: NA; d_call: NA
cdr3_nt: TGTGCCAGCGGAAAAGACAGGATCAATCAGCCCCAGCATTTT; cdr3_aa: CASGKDRINQPQHF; v_call: TRBV2; j_call: TRBJ1-5; clone_size: NA; d_call: NA
cdr3_nt: TGTGCCAGCAGTTTAGTGTTGAGTGGCTACACCTTC; cdr3_aa: CASSLVLSGYTF; v_call: TRBV12-3/TRBV12-4; j_call: TRBJ1-2; clone_size: NA; d_call: NA
cdr3_nt: TGTACCAGCTCACCGGGACAGGGAGATGGCTACACCTTC; cdr3_aa: CTSSPGQGDGYTF; v_call: TRBV18; j_call: TRBJ1-2; clone_size: NA; d_call: TRBD1
cdr3_nt: TGCGCCAGCAGCTCGACCGGGACAGGGGATGGCTACACCTTC; cdr3_aa: CASSSTGTGDGYTF; v_call: TRBV5-1; j_call: TRBJ1-2; clone_size: NA; d_call: TRBD1
cdr3_nt: TGTGCCATCAGTGCCGAGCGGCGGGGGGGCTACAATGAGCAGTTCTTC; cdr3_aa: CAISAERRGGYNEQFF; v_call: TRBV10-3; j_call: TRBJ2-1; clone_size: NA; d_call: TRBD2
cdr3_nt: TGTGCCACCAGCAGAGGGGACAGCACGAACACCGGGGAGCTGTTTTTT; cdr3_aa: CATSRGDSTNTGELFF; v_call: TRBV15; j_call: TRBJ2-2; clone_size: NA; d_call: TRBD1
cdr3_nt: TGTGCCTGGACCCTAGACAATCCTGGAAACACCATATATTTT; cdr3_aa: CAWTLDNPGNTIYF; v_call: TRBV30; j_call: TRBJ1-3; clone_size: NA; d_call: NA
cdr3_nt: TGTGCCAGCAGTAAAGACAGGGGTGAAGCTTTCTTT; cdr3_aa: CASSKDRGEAFF; v_call: TRBV2; j_call: TRBJ1-1; clone_size: NA; d_call: TRBD1
cdr3_nt: TGTGCCAGCAGTTCCCTAGGGGGAAGGGGGTTAAGGAATCAGCCCCAGCATTTT; cdr3_aa: CASSSLGGRGLRNQPQHF; v_call: TRBV28; j_call: TRBJ1-5; clone_size: NA; d_call: NA
cdr3_nt: TGTGCCACCAGCAGTAGCGGGGGCTCCTACAATGAGCAGTTCTTC; cdr3_aa: CATSSSGGSYNEQFF; v_call: TRBV15; j_call: TRBJ2-1; clone_size: NA; d_call: TRBD2
cdr3_nt: TGTGCCAGCATTGGGACGGTAGAGACCCAGTACTTC; cdr3_aa: CASIGTVETQYF; v_call: TRBV6-5; j_call: TRBJ2-5; clone_size: NA; d_call: NA
cdr3_nt: TGTGCCAGCAAGACAGGCACCGGGGAGCTGTTTTTT; cdr3_aa: CASKTGTGELFF; v_call: TRBV6-5; j_call: TRBJ2-2; clone_size: NA; d_call: NA
cdr3_nt: TGTGCCAGCAGCGTAGGGCAAAATCAGCCCCAGCATTTT; cdr3_aa: CASSVGQNQPQHF; v_call: TRBV9; j_call: TRBJ1-5; clone_size: NA; d_call: NA
cdr3_nt: TGTGCCAGCTCACTCCGGGACAGGGTCGTTGAGGAGCAGTACTTC; cdr3_aa: CASSLRDRVVEEQYF; v_call: TRBV18; j_call: TRBJ2-7; clone_size: once; d_call: TRBD1
cdr3_nt: TGTGCCAGCAGTTACGCCCAGTCCCAGGATTCACCCCTCCACTTT; cdr3_aa: CASSYAQSQDSPLHF; v_call: TRBV6-5; j_call: TRBJ1-6; clone_size: NA; d_call: NA
cdr3_nt: TGTGCCAGCAGCTTAAAGACAGGGAGCACCGGGGAGCTGTTTTTT; cdr3_aa: CASSLKTGSTGELFF; v_call: TRBV5-4; j_call: TRBJ2-2; clone_size: once; d_call: TRBD1
cdr3_nt: TGTGCCAGCAGCTTAGCGGGACTGCCTGACACCGGGGAGCTGTTTTTT; cdr3_aa: CASSLAGLPDTGELFF; v_call: TRBV7-2; j_call: TRBJ2-2; clone_size: NA; d_call: NA
cdr3_nt: TGCGCCAGCAGCTTTGGCGGGGGGAACCAAGAGACCCAGTACTTC; cdr3_aa: CASSFGGGNQETQYF; v_call: TRBV5-1; j_call: TRBJ2-5; clone_size: NA; d_call: TRBD2
cdr3_nt: TGCGCCAGCAGCTATACAGGGGGTATTTCCTACAATGAGCAGTTCTTC; cdr3_aa: CASSYTGGISYNEQFF; v_call: TRBV5-1; j_call: TRBJ2-1; clone_size: NA; d_call: TRBD1
cdr3_nt: TGTGCCAGCAGTCCGACCTACGCTCAGTCAGATACGCAGTATTTT; cdr3_aa: CASSPTYAQSDTQYF; v_call: TRBV6-2/TRBV6-3; j_call: TRBJ2-3; clone_size: NA; d_call: NA
cdr3_nt: TGTGCCAGCAGCTTGCCTGGACAGGGATCCTACGAGCAGTACTTC; cdr3_aa: CASSLPGQGSYEQYF; v_call: TRBV5-4; j_call: TRBJ2-7; clone_size: once; d_call: TRBD1
cdr3_nt: TGTGCCAGCAGCTTAGGCGGGACAGGGAGTAGAGAGACCCAGTACTTC; cdr3_aa: CASSLGGTGSRETQYF; v_call: TRBV7-9; j_call: TRBJ2-5; clone_size: NA; d_call: TRBD1
cdr3_nt: TGCGCCAGCAGCCATGGGGGGGGAAGAGATACGCAGTATTTT; cdr3_aa: CASSHGGGRDTQYF; v_call: TRBV4-3; j_call: TRBJ2-3; clone_size: NA; d_call: TRBD2
cdr3_nt: TGTGCCAGCAGTTACTCAAAAGAGACCCAGTACTTC; cdr3_aa: CASSYSKETQYF; v_call: TRBV6-6; j_call: TRBJ2-5; clone_size: NA; d_call: NA
cdr3_nt: TGTGCCAGCAGCTTCCTGACAGGGGCTACCTCTGGAAACACCATATATTTT; cdr3_aa: CASSFLTGATSGNTIYF; v_call: TRBV7-2; j_call: TRBJ1-3; clone_size: NA; d_call: TRBD1
cdr3_nt: TGTGCCAGCAGTCCTCGGGACCCAGCCAAAAACATTCAGTACTTC; cdr3_aa: CASSPRDPAKNIQYF; v_call: TRBV25-1; j_call: TRBJ2-4; clone_size: NA; d_call: NA
cdr3_nt: TGTGCCAGCAGCTTGAACTACGAGCAGTACTTC; cdr3_aa: CASSLNYEQYF; v_call: TRBV5-6; j_call: TRBJ2-7; clone_size: once; d_call: NA
cdr3_nt: TGTGCCAGCAGCGTAGGATTTGGGACAGGGTATTCTGGGGCCAACGTCCTGACTTTC; cdr3_aa: CASSVGFGTGYSGANVLTF; v_call: TRBV9; j_call: TRBJ2-6; clone_size: NA; d_call: TRBD1